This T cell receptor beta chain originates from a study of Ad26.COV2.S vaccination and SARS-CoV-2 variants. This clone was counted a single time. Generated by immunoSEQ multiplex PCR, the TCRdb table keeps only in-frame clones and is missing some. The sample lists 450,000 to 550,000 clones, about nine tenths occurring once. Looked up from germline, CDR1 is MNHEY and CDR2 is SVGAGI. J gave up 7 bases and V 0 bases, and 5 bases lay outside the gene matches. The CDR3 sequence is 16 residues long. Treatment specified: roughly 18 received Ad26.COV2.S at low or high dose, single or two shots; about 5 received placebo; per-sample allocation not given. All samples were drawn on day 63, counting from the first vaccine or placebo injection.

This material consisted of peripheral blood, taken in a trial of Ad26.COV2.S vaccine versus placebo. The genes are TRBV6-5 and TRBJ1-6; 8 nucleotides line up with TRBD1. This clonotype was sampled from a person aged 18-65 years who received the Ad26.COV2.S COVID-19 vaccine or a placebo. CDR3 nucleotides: TGTGCCAGCAGTTACTCAGGACAGGGCGGGAATTCACCCCTCCACTTT. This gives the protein CASSYSGQGGNSPLHF.